This passage covers 14 T cell receptor beta chains from one sample sequenced in a study of CD8+CD57+ T cells in acquired aplastic anemia. According to the study, genomic DNA was the template for TCR beta VDJ and CDR3 profiling. Using its own MiXCR run on the reads, TCRdb lists one record per CDR3 protein. The table shows about 220,000 distinct CDR3 sequences, with 30% to 40% occurring only once. Sequenced sample: sorted CD4+, CD8+, or CD8+CD57+ T cells (not recorded which) from PBMCs. Receptors were obtained from a human donor in good health, serving as a control.

Regarding this clonotype: This may be a read error, as it is one base from a much larger clone. This sequence joins TRBV19 and TRBJ2-7; D may be TRBD1 (5 bases). CDR1 and CDR2 from the germline V gene are LNHDA and SQIVND (reference sequence). CDR3 length equals 16 residues. The CDR3 spells CASSIEGVFGSYGQYF. CDR3 coding DNA: TGTGCCAGTAGTATTGAAGGGGTATTTGGGTCCTACGGGCAGTACTTC.

The chain combines TRBV2 with TRBJ1-4; 10 bases match TRBD1. J gave up 4 bases and V 5 bases, and 4 bases lay outside the gene matches. This CDR3 comprises 15 residues. The germline gives CDR1 SNHLY, CDR2 FYNNEI. CDR3 in amino acids: CASSLTGGNNEKLFF. CDR3 coding DNA: TGTGCCAGCAGTCTGACAGGGGGCAATAATGAAAAACTGTTTTTT.

This clonotype was picked up many times. CDR3 nucleotide sequence: TGTGCCAGCTCCGAGTCGACGGGGGCGGATACGCAGTATTTT. Residues: CASSESTGADTQYF. The gene calls are TRBV12-3 or TRBV12-4 and TRBJ2-3, with D perhaps given as TRBD1 or TRBD2 (6 bases each). Trimming stripped 8 bases from V and 6 bases from J, with 18 bases between. The CDR3 runs to 14 residues.

The gene calls are TRBV7-8 and TRBJ2-1; D unclear. Per germline, CDR1 SGHVS and CDR2 FQNEAQ. CDR3 length: 12 residues. Trimming stripped 4 bases from V and 5 bases from J, with 6 bases between. The CDR3 spells CASSYLNNEQFF. The CDR3 DNA follows: TGTGCCAGCAGCTACTTGAACAATGAGCAGTTCTTC.

In this sample, this clonotype turned up many times. This chain connects TRBV19 to TRBJ1-1; no reliable D call. Trimming removed 7 bases at V and 4 bases at J, with 10 bases between. Per the germline V gene, CDR1 is LNHDA and CDR2 is SQIVND (reference sequence). The CDR3 loop spans 12 amino acids. CDR3 sequence: CASTSSGTEAFF. For the CDR3, the DNA is TGTGCCAGTACCTCCTCCGGCACTGAAGCTTTCTTT.

This clonotype was seen a handful of times. The chain recombines TRBV12-3 or TRBV12-4 with TRBJ1-1; possibly TRBD1 for D (5 bases). V gave up 8 bases and J gave up 5 bases, with 15 bases separating them. The CDR3 contains 13 residues. CDR3 in DNA: TGTGCCAGCCTACGAGGGGCCGGTACTGAAGCTTTCTTT. The encoded protein is CASLRGAGTEAFF.

This clonotype was observed a handful of times. The gene calls are TRBV30 and TRBJ2-5; D tentatively reads TRBD1 or TRBD2 (6 bases each). Between the trimmed V and J ends, which lost 1 base and 5 bases, there was a span of 11 bases. Germline CDR1 and CDR2: GTSNPN and SVGIG (reference sequence). This CDR3 has 13 residues. The CDR3 loop reads CAWSAKGGETQYF. Here the CDR3 DNA reads TGTGCCTGGAGTGCAAAAGGGGGGGAGACCCAGTACTTC.

This rearrangement joins TRBV5-1 to TRBJ2-1; D is undetermined. The germline V gene encodes CDR1 SGHRS and CDR2 YFSETQ. V was pared by 4 bases and J by 0 bases, with 17 bases between. There are 17 residues in the CDR3. CDR3 coding DNA: TGCGCCAGCAGCCCCACTGGGCTGTTGAGCTCCTACAATGAGCAGTTCTTC. Encoded protein: CASSPTGLLSSYNEQFF.

This clonotype has a count of ten or more. The rearrangement uses TRBV5-6 and TRBJ2-7, with D hard to call. Germline V gives CDR1 SGHDT, CDR2 YYEEEE. The CDR3 consists of 13 residues. Trimming took 5 bases from V and 10 from J, leaving 19 bases between them. The chain's CDR3 is CASSPGHSAHQYF. DNA for the CDR3: TGTGCCAGCAGTCCCGGTCATTCGGCTCATCAGTACTTC.

This clonotype was counted ten times or more. V usage is TRBV7-9 and J usage is TRBJ1-2; D gene ambiguous. V was cut by 5 bases and J by 4 bases, with 14 bases left in between. CDR1 and CDR2 (germline): SEHNR, FQNEAQ (reference sequence). There are 14 residues in the CDR3. The CDR3 nucleotides are TGTGCCAGCAGCCCACGACCTACGGGCTATGGCTACACCTTC. As protein: CASSPRPTGYGYTF.

This clonotype occurred a few times. The gene calls are TRBV12-3 or TRBV12-4 and TRBJ2-3, with a tentative D call TRBD1 (6 bases). The CDR3 is made up of 17 amino acids. V lost 2 bases and J lost 1, with 16 bases in between. CDR3 protein: CASSLNPRDTRTDTQYF. DNA of the CDR3: TGTGCCAGCAGTTTAAATCCCCGGGACACCCGCACAGATACGCAGTATTTT.

This clonotype appeared many times. Written as DNA, the CDR3 is TGTGCCAGCAGCCTGTCCCTGCTAGCGGGGCCCTCCTACGAGCAGTACTTC. Encoded protein: CASSLSLLAGPSYEQYF. V gene TRBV7-9 combines with J gene TRBJ2-7, with TRBD2 matching over 9 bases. The CDR3 loop spans 17 amino acids. Per germline, CDR1 SEHNR and CDR2 FQNEAQ (reference sequence). V lost 5 bases, J lost 0 bases, and 11 bases stayed unmatched.

This clonotype was picked up many times. V gene TRBV2 combines with J gene TRBJ1-2; the D is unclear. The CDR3 length is 15 residues. Germline V gene sequence: CDR1 SNHLY, CDR2 FYNNEI. Trimming pared 3 bases from V and 0 bases from J, leaving 11 bases between. DNA for the CDR3: TGTGCCAGCAGTGAGCGATGGAAGGCTAACTATGGCTACACCTTC. Translating gives CASSERWKANYGYTF. Combining the CDR3 with reference TRBV2 and TRBJ1-2 gives the whole variable domain EPEVTQTPSHQVTQMGQEVILRCVPISNHLYFYWYRQILGQKVEFLVSFYNNEISEKSEIFDDQFSVERPDGSNFTLKIRSTKLEDSAMYFCASSERWKANYGYTFGSGTRLTVV.

The gene calls are TRBV10-1 and TRBJ2-7, with 9 nucleotides matching TRBD1. Germline V gene lookup returns CDR1 WNHNN and CDR2 SYGVQD (reference sequence). The CDR3 loop spans 15 amino acids. V was pared by 1 base and J by 5 bases, with 6 bases of the junction left unmatched. The CDR3 nucleotides read TGCGCCAGCAGTGAGTTCACAGGGGGCGTCGACGAGCAGTACTTC. Protein product: CASSEFTGGVDEQYF.